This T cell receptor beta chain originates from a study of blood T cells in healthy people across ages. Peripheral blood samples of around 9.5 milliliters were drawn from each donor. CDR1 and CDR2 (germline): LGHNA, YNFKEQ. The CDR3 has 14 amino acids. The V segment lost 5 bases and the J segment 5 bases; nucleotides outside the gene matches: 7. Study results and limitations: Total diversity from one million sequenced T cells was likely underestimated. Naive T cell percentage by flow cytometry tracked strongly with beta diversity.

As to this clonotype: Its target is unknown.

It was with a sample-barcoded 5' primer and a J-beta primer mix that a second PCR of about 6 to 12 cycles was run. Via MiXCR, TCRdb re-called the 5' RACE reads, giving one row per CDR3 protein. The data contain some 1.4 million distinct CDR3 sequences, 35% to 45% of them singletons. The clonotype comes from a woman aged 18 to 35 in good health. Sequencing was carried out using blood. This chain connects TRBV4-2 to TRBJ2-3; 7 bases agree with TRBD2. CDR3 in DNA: TGTGCCAGCAGCAGGGAGGGTTTGGAAGATACGCAGTATTTT. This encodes CASSREGLEDTQYF.